A selection of T cell receptor beta chains follows, all from one sample in a study of CD8 T cells in ankylosing spondylitis. TCRdb passed the 5' RACE reads through MiXCR, listing each CDR3 protein once. The table has a few hundred thousand distinct CDR3 sequences, under 20% seen once. The sequenced material came from blood, either unsorted or a sorted T cell fraction (not recorded which). The source of these receptors is a male donor with ankylosing spondylitis or in good health (not recorded which). Each CDR3 is given with its conserved first and last residue. A D gene is named only where the DNA matches it firmly. A clone size is listed for some rows: how often the clone was seen (once, few, many), or a class if it is expanded.

abundance: many
d_gene: .
j_gene: TRBJ2-7
v_gene: TRBV4-3
CDR3nt: TGCGCCAGCAGCCAAGACAGGATGGGATACGAGCAGTACTTC
CDR3aa: CASSQDRMGYEQYF

abundance: .
d_gene: .
j_gene: TRBJ2-4
v_gene: TRBV12-3/TRBV12-4
CDR3nt: TGTGCCAGCAGTTTCCTAGCCGATCACATTCAGTACTTC
CDR3aa: CASSFLADHIQYF

abundance: few
d_gene: .
j_gene: TRBJ2-7
v_gene: TRBV10-3
CDR3nt: TGTGCCATCAGTGAGCCTGGACTCTCCAACGAGCAGTACTTC
CDR3aa: CAISEPGLSNEQYF

abundance: few
d_gene: .
j_gene: TRBJ2-6
v_gene: TRBV4-3
CDR3nt: TGCGCCAGCAGCCAGTTTTTATCCGGGGCCAACGTCCTGACTTTC
CDR3aa: CASSQFLSGANVLTF

abundance: .
d_gene: .
j_gene: TRBJ2-1
v_gene: TRBV5-1
CDR3nt: TGCGCCAGCAGCTTGTTCGGAGGGAGCGGGCCCTACAATGAGCAGTTCTTC
CDR3aa: CASSLFGGSGPYNEQFF

abundance: .
d_gene: TRBD2
j_gene: TRBJ2-1
v_gene: TRBV19
CDR3nt: TGTGCCAGTAGTAACTTTGGCGGGAGTGACTACAATGAGCAGTTCTTC
CDR3aa: CASSNFGGSDYNEQFF

abundance: few
d_gene: .
j_gene: TRBJ2-7
v_gene: TRBV7-3
CDR3nt: TGTGCCAGCAGCGCGACAGTACCCCCCTACGAGCAGTACTTC
CDR3aa: CASSATVPPYEQYF

abundance: .
d_gene: .
j_gene: TRBJ2-7
v_gene: TRBV29-1
CDR3nt: TGCAGCGTTGCTCCGGGACACACGTACGAGCAGTACTTC
CDR3aa: CSVAPGHTYEQYF

abundance: few
d_gene: .
j_gene: TRBJ2-1
v_gene: TRBV29-1
CDR3nt: TGCAGCGTTGAAGGCAGACTGAACGAGCAGTTCTTC
CDR3aa: CSVEGRLNEQFF

abundance: .
d_gene: .
j_gene: TRBJ2-7
v_gene: TRBV5-1
CDR3nt: TGCGCCAGCAGCCTCACCGCGACAGTAGGTTACGAGCAGTACTTC
CDR3aa: CASSLTATVGYEQYF

abundance: .
d_gene: TRBD1
j_gene: TRBJ2-7
v_gene: TRBV28
CDR3nt: TGTGCCAGCAGACCCCTTTTCCGGGACAGGCCGTACGAGCAGTACTTC
CDR3aa: CASRPLFRDRPYEQYF

abundance: few
d_gene: TRBD2
j_gene: TRBJ2-1
v_gene: TRBV7-9
CDR3nt: TGTGCCAGCAGCTTGATAGCGGGAGGGCCTAATGAGCAGTTCTTC
CDR3aa: CASSLIAGGPNEQFF

abundance: many
d_gene: .
j_gene: TRBJ2-3
v_gene: TRBV12-3/TRBV12-4
CDR3nt: TGTGCCAGCAGCTACAGCACAGATACGCAGTATTTT
CDR3aa: CASSYSTDTQYF